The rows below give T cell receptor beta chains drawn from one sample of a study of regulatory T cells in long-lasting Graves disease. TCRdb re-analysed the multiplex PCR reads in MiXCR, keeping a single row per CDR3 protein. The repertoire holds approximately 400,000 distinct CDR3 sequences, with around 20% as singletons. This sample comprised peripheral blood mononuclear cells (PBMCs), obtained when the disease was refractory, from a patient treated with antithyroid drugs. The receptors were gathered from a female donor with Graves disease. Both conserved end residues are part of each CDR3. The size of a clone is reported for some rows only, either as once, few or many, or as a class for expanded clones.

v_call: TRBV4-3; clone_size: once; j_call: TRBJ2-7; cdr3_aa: CASSQDRYGNYEQYF
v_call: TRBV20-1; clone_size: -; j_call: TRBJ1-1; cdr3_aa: CSARDVGYGATGDTNTEAFF
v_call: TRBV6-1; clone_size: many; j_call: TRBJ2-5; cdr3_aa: CASSENGQPETQYF
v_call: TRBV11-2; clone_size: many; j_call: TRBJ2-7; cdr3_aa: CASSLSLGVEQYF
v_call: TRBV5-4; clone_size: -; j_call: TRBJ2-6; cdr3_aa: CASSLSGAGANVLTF
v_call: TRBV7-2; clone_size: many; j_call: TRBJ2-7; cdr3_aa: CASSFQSTGIGEQYF
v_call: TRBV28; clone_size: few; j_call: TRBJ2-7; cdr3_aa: CASSLVQETYEQYF
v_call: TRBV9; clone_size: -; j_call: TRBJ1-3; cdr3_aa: CASSVVPGYSGNTIYF
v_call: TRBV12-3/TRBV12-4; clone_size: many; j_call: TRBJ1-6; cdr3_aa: CASNLAGRTNSPLHF
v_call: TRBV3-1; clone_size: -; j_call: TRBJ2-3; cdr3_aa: CASSQEQGQADTQYF
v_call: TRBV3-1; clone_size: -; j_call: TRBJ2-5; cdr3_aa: CASSQGWTGLQETQYF
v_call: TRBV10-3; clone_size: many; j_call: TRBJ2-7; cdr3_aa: CAISAGQGVNEQYF
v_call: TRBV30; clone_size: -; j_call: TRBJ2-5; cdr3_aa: CAWSFEGSVRETQYF
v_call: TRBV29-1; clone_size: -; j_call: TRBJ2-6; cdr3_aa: CSVVEPEAGANVLTF
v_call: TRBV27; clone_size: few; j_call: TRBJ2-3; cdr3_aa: CASSLGTSFSDTQYF
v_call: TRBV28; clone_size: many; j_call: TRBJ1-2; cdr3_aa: CASSSAPRLGGEVGGYTF
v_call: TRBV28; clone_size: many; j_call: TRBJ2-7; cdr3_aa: CASSRDNSYEQYF
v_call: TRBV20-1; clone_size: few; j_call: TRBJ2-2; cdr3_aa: CSGRKANTGELFF
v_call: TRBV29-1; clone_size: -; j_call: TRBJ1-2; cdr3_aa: CSVEDPRGDGYTF
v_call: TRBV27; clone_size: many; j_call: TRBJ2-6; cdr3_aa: CASSFGANVLTF
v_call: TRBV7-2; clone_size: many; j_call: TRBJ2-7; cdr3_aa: CASSLSVAGGPGEQYF
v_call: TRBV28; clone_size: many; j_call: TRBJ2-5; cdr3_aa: CASSSSRTSGYQETQYF
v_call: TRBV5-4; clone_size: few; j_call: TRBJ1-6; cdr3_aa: CASSSTDPHTRSYNSPLHF
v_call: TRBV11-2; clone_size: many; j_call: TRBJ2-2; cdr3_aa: CASSLEAGRRAGELFF
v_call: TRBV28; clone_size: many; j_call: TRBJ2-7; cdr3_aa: CASRDRQGSSYEQYF
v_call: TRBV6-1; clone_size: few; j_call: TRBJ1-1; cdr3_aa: CASTEGNYRGTEAFF
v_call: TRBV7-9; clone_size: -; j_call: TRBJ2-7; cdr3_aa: CASRAGQGGEQYF
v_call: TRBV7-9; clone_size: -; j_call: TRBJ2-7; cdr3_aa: CASSSRTGWDEQYF
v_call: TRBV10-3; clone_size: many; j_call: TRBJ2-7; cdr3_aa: CATKDSSSYEQYF
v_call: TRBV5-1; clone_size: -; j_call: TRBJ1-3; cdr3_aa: CASSLMGVNGNTIYF
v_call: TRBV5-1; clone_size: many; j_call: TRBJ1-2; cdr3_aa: CASSLERDYGYTF
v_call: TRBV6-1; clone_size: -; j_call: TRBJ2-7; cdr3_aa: CASSFRRKQGYEQYF
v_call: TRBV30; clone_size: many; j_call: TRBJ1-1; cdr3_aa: CAWSGTDTEAFF
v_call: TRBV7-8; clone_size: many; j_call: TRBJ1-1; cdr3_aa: CASSLNRDRRKMNTEAFF
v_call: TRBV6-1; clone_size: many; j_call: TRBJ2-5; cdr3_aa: CASSEWTVLGETQYF
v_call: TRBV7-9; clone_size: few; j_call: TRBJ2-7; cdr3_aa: CASSSEAGASSYEQYF
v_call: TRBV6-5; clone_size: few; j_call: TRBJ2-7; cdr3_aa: CASSYETRDEQYF
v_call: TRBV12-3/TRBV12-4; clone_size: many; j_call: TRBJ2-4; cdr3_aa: CASSLEDIQYF
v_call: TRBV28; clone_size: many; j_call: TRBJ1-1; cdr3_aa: CASSLRSSGAFF
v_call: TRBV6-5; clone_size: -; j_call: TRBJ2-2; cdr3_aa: CASSYSRRTGELFF
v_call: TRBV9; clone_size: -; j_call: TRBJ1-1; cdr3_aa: CASSVVTGIEAFF
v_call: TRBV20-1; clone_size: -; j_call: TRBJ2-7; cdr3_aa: CSARDDGGPYEQYF
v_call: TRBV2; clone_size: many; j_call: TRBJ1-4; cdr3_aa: CASSRLQRPDF
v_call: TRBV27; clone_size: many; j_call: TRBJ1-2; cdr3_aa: CASSPSPGGGYTF
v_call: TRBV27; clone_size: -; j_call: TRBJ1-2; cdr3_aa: CASSLSMGLNGYTF
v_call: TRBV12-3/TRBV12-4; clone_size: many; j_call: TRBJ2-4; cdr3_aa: CASSEYLGTSGRALAKNIQYF
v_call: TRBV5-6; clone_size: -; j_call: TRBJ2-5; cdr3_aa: CASSPPWAQETQYF
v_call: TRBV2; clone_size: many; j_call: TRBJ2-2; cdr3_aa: CASSPEPLTGELFF
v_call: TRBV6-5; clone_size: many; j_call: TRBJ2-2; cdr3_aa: CASSYASGVANTGELFF
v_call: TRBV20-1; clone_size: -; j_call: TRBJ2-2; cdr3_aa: CSARVQGERTGELFF
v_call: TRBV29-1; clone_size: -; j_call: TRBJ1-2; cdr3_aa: CSAGHPSGTNYGYTF
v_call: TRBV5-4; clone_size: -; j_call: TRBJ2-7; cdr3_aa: CASTPLSGTPSEQYF
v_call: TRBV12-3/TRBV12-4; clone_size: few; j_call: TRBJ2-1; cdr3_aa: CASSFELGGYNEQFF
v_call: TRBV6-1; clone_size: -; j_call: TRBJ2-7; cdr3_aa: CASRRDRGPYEQYF
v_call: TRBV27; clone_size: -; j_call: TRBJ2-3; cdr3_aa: CASLLTGRLTDTQYF